A few counts support the clone carrying this T cell receptor (beta chain). Its antigen remains unknown. This CDR3 region has 15 residues. Germline CDR1 and CDR2: SGHNT and YENEEA. V gave up 4 bases and J gave up 8 bases; unmatched junction bases: 11. These data are taken from a study of cytomegalovirus exposure and HLA in healthy donors. Looking at the study overall: Samples from HLA-typed donors yielded around 85 million unique TCRs in an early data release. Whole-study findings and limits: The authors later found most CMV-associated TCR beta chains appeared HLA-restricted.

The donors comprised healthy bone marrow donors. 60 Vbeta and 13 Jbeta primers were used in PCR. The assay was immunoSEQ multiplex PCR, and TCRdb's table has in-frame clones only and misses some. The sample carries about 140,000 clones, about 66% recorded once. Sequenced input: PBMCs. The V call is TRBV11-3, the J call TRBJ2-1; TRBD2 agrees at 7 bases. This clonotype was obtained from a male donor in good health and CMV-seronegative. In DNA, the CDR3 is TGTGCCAGCAGCTCGGATCCAGCGGGGAACCATGAGCAGTTCTTC. Translating it yields CASSSDPAGNHEQFF.